The T cell receptor beta chain under discussion was sequenced for a study of blood T cells in healthy people across ages. Worth noting for this clonotype: The antigen remains unidentified. The junction departs from the called germline gene at one end, perhaps through a read error.

General study findings and limits: As age increased, TCR beta diversity per million T cells fell in a roughly linear fashion.

This CDR3 comprises 13 residues. Next came a second PCR, run for about 7 to 12 cycles, which used a sample-barcoded 5' primer along with a J-beta primer mix. TCRdb used MiXCR to reprocess the 5' RACE reads, holding one entry per CDR3 protein. This table holds around 1,700,000 distinct CDR3 sequences, roughly 27% found once. This clonotype was obtained from a woman aged 30 to 39 in good health. V is TRBV12-3 or TRBV12-4 and J is TRBJ2-7; TRBD1 is a possible D gene (5 bases). Sample: blood. The CDR3 protein is CTSSFRDSYEQYF. The CDR3 DNA is TGTACCAGCAGTTTCAGGGACTCCTACGAGCAGTACTTC.